This TCR beta chain was identified during a study of blood T cell repertoires in COVID-19. Study in general: The United States, Italy and Spain were the sources of the acute and convalescent COVID-19 samples. T cells, B-cell-depleted T cells, or PBMCs provided the cDNA or gDNA that served as material.

Method: immunoSEQ multiplex PCR; TCRdb's copy keeps in-frame clones and lacks some. The repertoire holds about 350,000 clones, with about 90% as singletons. This clone appeared once. CDR3 length: 14 residues. CDR1 MNHEY and CDR2 SMNVEV come from the germline V gene (reference sequence). Trimming took 2 bases from V and 3 from J, leaving 8 bases between them. The chain employs TRBV27 and TRBJ2-1, with a tentative D call TRBD1 (6 bases). This clonotype was sampled from a woman under 30 who had recovered from COVID-19. The specimen was peripheral blood. The CDR3 sequence: CASSLNRDYNEQFF. DNA of the CDR3: TGTGCCAGCAGTTTAAACAGGGACTACAATGAGCAGTTCTTC.